Below, 18 T cell receptor beta chains from the same sample are listed, as sequenced in a study of technical replicates of blood from a handful of donors. Produced via immunoSEQ multiplex PCR; TCRdb's table is partial and in-frame only. The sample lists fewer than 90,000 clones; approximately 96% were seen once. Sequencing was done on a sample of T cells isolated from PBMCs. These receptors were taken from a human donor in good health.

J is TRBJ2-7 and V is TRBV2; D remains ambiguous. This CDR3 spans 12 amino acids. Per the germline V gene, CDR1 is SNHLY and CDR2 is FYNNEI. The germline V and J ends were trimmed by 5 bases and 5 bases, with 10 bases remaining between them. CDR3 in amino acids: CASSSLGHEQYF. The CDR3 DNA follows: TGTGCCAGCAGTTCATTGGGCCACGAGCAGTACTTC.

This clone appeared a few times. The rearrangement uses TRBV11-3 and TRBJ2-5; no reliable D call. V lost 2 bases to trimming and J lost 5 bases, with 12 bases between them. CDR3 length equals 14 residues. Looked up from germline, CDR1 is SGHNT and CDR2 is YENEEA. CDR3: CASSLRENLETQYF. The CDR3 nucleotides read TGTGCCAGCAGCTTAAGAGAAAATCTCGAGACCCAGTACTTC.

The J gene is TRBJ2-2, the V gene TRBV29-1; a possible D gene is TRBD1 (5 bases). The germline V gene has CDR1 SQVTM and CDR2 ANQGSEA. The CDR3 contains 14 residues. The V end was cut by 4 bases, the J end by 4 bases, with 13 bases between. CDR3 sequence (DNA): TGCAGCGTTGCGGCAGGGTCGACCACCGGGGAGCTGTTTTTT. Encoded protein: CSVAAGSTTGELFF.

The chain recombines TRBV7-9 with TRBJ1-1; 7 nucleotides match TRBD1. Germline V lookup: CDR1 SEHNR, CDR2 FQNEAQ (reference sequence). The CDR3 contains 15 residues. Trimming at V came to 5 bases and at J to 0 bases, leaving 6 bases not matched to a gene. The CDR3 region is CASSPGDSLNTEAFF. CDR3 DNA: TGTGCCAGCAGCCCGGGGGACAGTTTGAACACTGAAGCTTTCTTT.

The CDR3 here is CASSATQGWNGYTF. As DNA, the CDR3 is TGTGCCAGCAGCGCGACCCAGGGGTGGAATGGCTACACCTTC. V and J are TRBV7-9 and TRBJ1-2; a weak D match, TRBD1 (6 bases). Germline V gives CDR1 SEHNR, CDR2 FQNEAQ (reference sequence). The CDR3 has 14 amino acids. The V gene lost 5 bases and the J gene lost 6 bases, with 16 bases spanning the gap.

This clone has only one observation. The genes are TRBV27 and TRBJ2-5, with D maybe TRBD1 (6 bases). The CDR3 contains 14 residues. Germline values: CDR1 MNHEY, CDR2 SMNVEV (reference sequence). V lost 2 bases and J lost 0, with 7 bases in between. The CDR3 coding sequence is TGTGCCAGCAGTTTAGGGGGCTACCAAGAGACCCAGTACTTC. Residues: CASSLGGYQETQYF.

This chain joins TRBV29-1 and TRBJ2-1; 12 bases are a match to TRBD2. This CDR3 has 14 amino acids. V shed 3 bases and J 8 bases; nucleotides not matched to a gene: 5. CDR1 and CDR2 from the germline V gene are SQVTM and ANQGSEA. The CDR3 protein is CSVERLAGVYEQFF. The CDR3 DNA sequence: TGCAGCGTTGAGAGACTAGCGGGAGTCTATGAGCAGTTCTTC.

The chain couples TRBV9 to TRBJ2-7, with a weak D call TRBD1 (5 bases). This CDR3 has 16 residues. Germline CDR1 and CDR2: SGDLS and YYNGEE. V dropped 3 bases and J dropped 3 bases, with 19 bases sitting between them. The CDR3 coding sequence is TGTGCCAGCAGCGCCTCAGTGTTAGGACATCGCTACGAGCAGTACTTC. It is translated as CASSASVLGHRYEQYF. The complete variable domain, with remaining parts taken from reference TRBV9 and TRBJ2-7, reads DSGVTQTPKHLITATGQRVTLRCSPRSGDLSVYWYQQSLDQGLQFLIQYYNGEERAKGNILERFSAQQFPDLHSELNLSSLELGDSALYFCASSASVLGHRYEQYFGPGTRLTVT.

The chain couples TRBV21-1 to TRBJ2-3; the table's D call of TRBD2 was not tested on the DNA. TRBV21-1 is noted as a pseudogene. This CDR3 region has 15 residues. This CDR3 reads CASSKQGLVTDTQYF. CDR3 sequence (DNA): TGTGCCAGCAGCAAACAGGGACTAGTCACAGATACGCAGTATTTT.

V usage is TRBV28 and J usage is TRBJ1-2; the D gene is possibly TRBD1 (5 bases). In germline, CDR1 is MDHEN, CDR2 SYDVKM. The CDR3 has 14 amino acids. Trimming left V 2 bases short and J 5 bases short, with 12 bases between. CDR3 nucleotide sequence: TGTGCCAGCAGTTTAAGGGGCAGACTTTATGGCTACACCTTC. This sequence encodes CASSLRGRLYGYTF.

The rearrangement links TRBV7-9 to TRBJ2-1, with 14 bases identical to TRBD2. CDR1 is SEHNR, CDR2 FQNEAQ, per germline (reference sequence). The CDR3 spans 16 residues. V lost 0 bases to trimming and J lost 8 bases; unmatched junction nucleotides: 3. The DNA for the CDR3 is TGTGCCAGCAGCTTAGCAGGGACTAGCGGGAGCTATGAGCAGTTCTTC. It translates to CASSLAGTSGSYEQFF.

V is TRBV30 and J is TRBJ2-1, with TRBD1 matching 7 bases. In germline, CDR1 is GTSNPN, CDR2 SVGIG (reference sequence). CDR3 length equals 14 residues. Trimming cost V 4 bases and J 6 bases; bases outside gene matches: 9. As DNA, the CDR3 is TGTGCCTGGATTCGGCCAGGGGGAACCAATGAGCAGTTCTTC. It specifies CAWIRPGGTNEQFF. The full variable domain, its missing parts supplied by reference TRBV30 and TRBJ2-1, is SQTIHQWPATLVQPVGSPLSLECTVEGTSNPNLYWYRQAAGRGLQLLFYSVGIGQISSEVPQNLSASRPQDRQFILSSKKLLLSDSGFYLCAWIRPGGTNEQFFGPGTRLTVL.

V is TRBV19 and J is TRBJ2-7; a possible D gene is TRBD2 (5 bases). The germline V gene encodes CDR1 LNHDA and CDR2 SQIVND (reference sequence). The ends were cut back, 0 bases at V and 6 bases at J, with 9 bases in the middle. There are 13 residues in the CDR3. The CDR3 DNA is TGTGCCAGTAGTATAGAACTAGAAGTCGAGCAGTACTTC. As protein: CASSIELEVEQYF.

The chain recombines TRBV2 with TRBJ1-2, with D uncertain. Per the germline V gene, CDR1 is SNHLY and CDR2 is FYNNEI. The CDR3 has 11 amino acids. The V and J ends lost 6 bases and 5 bases respectively, with 7 bases between them. The CDR3 region has the DNA TGTGCCAGCAGGGCCCCATATGGCTACACCTTC. Translating it yields CASRAPYGYTF.

The J gene is TRBJ2-5, the V gene TRBV29-1, with 7 bases identical to TRBD1. Trimming took 7 bases from V and 0 from J; bases not matched to a gene: 14. Germline V lookup: CDR1 SQVTM, CDR2 ANQGSEA. This CDR3 comprises 16 residues. The CDR3 reads CSGTGVPPVYQETQYF. The CDR3 DNA reads as TGCAGCGGGACAGGTGTTCCCCCCGTCTACCAAGAGACCCAGTACTTC.

V gene TRBV14 combines with J gene TRBJ2-7; D perhaps matches TRBD2 (6 bases). The length of the CDR3 is 14 residues. CDR1 SGHDN and CDR2 FVKESK come from the germline V gene. Trimming shortened V by 4 bases and J by 1 base, and 11 bases separated the two germline ends. The CDR3 reads CASSPRGLSYEQYF. The CDR3 region has the DNA TGTGCCAGCAGCCCAAGGGGACTTTCCTACGAGCAGTACTTC. Full variable domain (missing parts from reference TRBV14 and TRBJ2-7): EAGVTQFPSHSVIEKGQTVTLRCDPISGHDNLYWYRRVMGKEIKFLLHFVKESKQDESGMPNNRFLAERTGGTYSTLKVQPAELEDSGVYFCASSPRGLSYEQYFGPGTRLTVT.

The J gene is TRBJ1-4, the V gene TRBV7-9; D remains unclear. The CDR3 covers 13 residues. Germline assignment: CDR1 SEHNR and CDR2 FQNEAQ (reference sequence). V shed 1 base and J shed 8 bases, with 8 bases lying between them. The CDR3 is CASSLGVGEKLFF. The CDR3 region has the DNA TGTGCCAGCAGCTTAGGAGTGGGCGAAAAACTGTTTTTT.

This rearrangement joins TRBV5-1 to TRBJ1-2, with 7 positions matching TRBD1. The trim removed 3 bases at V and 3 bases at J, leaving 8 bases unmatched. The length of the CDR3 is 15 residues. Germline V gives CDR1 SGHRS, CDR2 YFSETQ. The DNA of the CDR3 is TGCGCCAGCAGCTCCCGACAGGGACGTCACTATGGCTACACCTTC. Protein: CASSSRQGRHYGYTF.